This T cell receptor (beta chain) was captured in a study of blood T cell repertoires in COVID-19. Produced via immunoSEQ multiplex PCR; TCRdb's table is partial and in-frame only. The data contain under 130,000 clones, approximately 90% of them singletons. CDR3 length: 15 amino acids. V was pared by 4 bases and J by 4 bases, with 3 bases of the junction left unmatched. In germline, CDR1 is LNHDA, CDR2 SQIVND (reference sequence). Material: peripheral blood. This chain uses TRBV19 with TRBJ2-1, with 11 bases matching TRBD2. The source is a man aged 50-59 years in a cohort sampled during active COVID-19. CDR3 nucleotide sequence: TGTGCCAGTAGTAGGGGACTAGCGGAATACAATGAGCAGTTCTTC. It encodes CASSRGLAEYNEQFF.